This record covers a single TCR beta chain. Its target is unknown. The V gene lost 5 bases and the J gene lost 0 bases, with 16 bases spanning the gap. The CDR3 runs to 16 residues. Germline CDR1 SGHDT, CDR2 YYEEEE. These data are taken from a study of T-cell memory formation after mild COVID-19. A single record per CDR3 protein comes from TCRdb applying MiXCR to the 5' RACE reads. Here the sample spans approximately 150,000 distinct CDR3 sequences, about 19% being singletons. Findings of the study overall: Clones contracting over day 15 to 85 were CD4/CD8 balanced, with later expanders leaning CD4+. Mainly in CM and EM were contracting CD4+ clones; CD8+ were in EMRA. Pre-infection memory already had some responding clones, implying cross-reactive memory joined.

The clonotype was recovered from an adult woman who had mild COVID-19 (a few samples of this study predate the infection). Cell type and time point are not known. The chain combines TRBV5-6 with TRBJ2-3; perhaps TRBD1 as D (6 bases). The sample taken for sequencing was PBMCs or a T cell subset sorted from them (not recorded which). The CDR3 bases are TGTGCCAGCAGTCCAAACCAGGGGCGTAGCACAGATACGCAGTATTTT. Protein sequence: CASSPNQGRSTDTQYF.